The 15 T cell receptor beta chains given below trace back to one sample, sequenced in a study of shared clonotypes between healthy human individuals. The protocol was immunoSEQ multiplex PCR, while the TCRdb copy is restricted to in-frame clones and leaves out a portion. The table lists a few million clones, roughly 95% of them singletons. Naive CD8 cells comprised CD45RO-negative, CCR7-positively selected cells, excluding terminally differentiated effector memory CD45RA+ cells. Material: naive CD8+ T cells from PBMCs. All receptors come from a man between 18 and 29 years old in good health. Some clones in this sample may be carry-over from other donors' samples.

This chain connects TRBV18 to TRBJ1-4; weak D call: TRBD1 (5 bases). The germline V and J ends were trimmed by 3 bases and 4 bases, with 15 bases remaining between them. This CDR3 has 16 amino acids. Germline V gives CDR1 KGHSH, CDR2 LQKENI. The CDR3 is CASSPTPGTVNEKLFF. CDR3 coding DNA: TGTGCCAGCTCACCGACCCCCGGGACGGTTAATGAAAAACTGTTTTTT.

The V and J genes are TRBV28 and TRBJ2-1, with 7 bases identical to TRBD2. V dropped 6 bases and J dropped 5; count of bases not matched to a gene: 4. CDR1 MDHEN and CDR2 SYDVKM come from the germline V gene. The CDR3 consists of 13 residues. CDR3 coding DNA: TGTGCCAGCAGGAGGGACTACGACAATGAGCAGTTCTTC. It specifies CASRRDYDNEQFF.

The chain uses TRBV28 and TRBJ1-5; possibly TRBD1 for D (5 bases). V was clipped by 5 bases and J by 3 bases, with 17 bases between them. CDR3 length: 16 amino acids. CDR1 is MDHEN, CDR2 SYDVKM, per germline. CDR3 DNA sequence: TGTGCCAGCAGTCCCGTAGGGGCAGGGAACAATCAGCCCCAGCATTTT. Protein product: CASSPVGAGNNQPQHF.

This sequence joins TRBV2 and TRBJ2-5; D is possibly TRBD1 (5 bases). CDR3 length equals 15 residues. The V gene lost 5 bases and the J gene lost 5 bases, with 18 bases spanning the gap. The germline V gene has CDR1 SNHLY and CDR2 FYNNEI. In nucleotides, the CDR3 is TGTGCCAGCAGTCAGGGTGGCGAAGTCCCGGAGACCCAGTACTTC. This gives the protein CASSQGGEVPETQYF.

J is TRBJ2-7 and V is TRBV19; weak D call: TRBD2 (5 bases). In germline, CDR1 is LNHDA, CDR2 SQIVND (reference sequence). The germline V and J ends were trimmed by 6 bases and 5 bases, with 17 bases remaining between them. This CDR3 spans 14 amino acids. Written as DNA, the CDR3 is TGTGCCAGTAGCCCCCCCGGGGTTATCAACGAGCAGTACTTC. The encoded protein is CASSPPGVINEQYF.

CDR3 bases: TGTGCCAGTTCCTCCGGGACAGGAGTTTCGGAGACCCAGTACTTC. Its protein product is CASSSGTGVSETQYF. This sequence joins TRBV19 and TRBJ2-5; 8 bases agree with TRBD1. This CDR3 comprises 15 residues. V dropped 8 bases and J dropped 5; count of bases not matched to a gene: 13. Germline V gene lookup returns CDR1 LNHDA and CDR2 SQIVND (reference sequence).

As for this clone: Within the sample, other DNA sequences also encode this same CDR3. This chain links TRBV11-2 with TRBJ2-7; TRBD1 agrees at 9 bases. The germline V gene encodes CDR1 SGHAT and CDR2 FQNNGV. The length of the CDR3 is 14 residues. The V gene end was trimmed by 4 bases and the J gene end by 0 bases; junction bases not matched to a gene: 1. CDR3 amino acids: CASSSTGGSYEQYF. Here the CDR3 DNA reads TGTGCCAGCAGCTCGACAGGGGGCTCCTACGAGCAGTACTTC.

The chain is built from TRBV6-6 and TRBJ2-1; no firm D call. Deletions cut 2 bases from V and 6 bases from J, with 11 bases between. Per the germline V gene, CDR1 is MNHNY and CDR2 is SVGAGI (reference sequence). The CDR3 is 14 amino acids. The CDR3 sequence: CASSYEGLTNEQFF. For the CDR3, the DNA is TGTGCCAGCAGTTACGAAGGTCTTACCAATGAGCAGTTCTTC.

This chain's CDR3 is CASSVGPGSAYEQYF. The CDR3 nucleotides are TGTGCCAGCAGCGTAGGGCCGGGGTCGGCCTACGAGCAGTACTTC. The chain recombines TRBV9 with TRBJ2-7, with D perhaps matching TRBD2 (5 bases). Germline lookup yields CDR1 SGDLS and CDR2 YYNGEE. There are 15 residues in the CDR3. Between the trimmed V and J ends, which lost 0 bases and 2 bases, there was a span of 12 bases.

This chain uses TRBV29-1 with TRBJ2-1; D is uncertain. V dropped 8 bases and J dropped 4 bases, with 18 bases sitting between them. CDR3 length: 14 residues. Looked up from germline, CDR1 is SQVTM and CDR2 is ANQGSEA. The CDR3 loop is CSTTPQTVYNEQFF. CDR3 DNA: TGCAGCACGACCCCCCAGACCGTTTACAATGAGCAGTTCTTC.

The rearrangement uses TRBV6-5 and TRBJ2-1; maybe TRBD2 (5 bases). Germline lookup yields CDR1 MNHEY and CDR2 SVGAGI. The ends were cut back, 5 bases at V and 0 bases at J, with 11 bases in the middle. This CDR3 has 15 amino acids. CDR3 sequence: CASSPSYSSYNEQFF. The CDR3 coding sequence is TGTGCCAGCAGTCCTAGCTACTCCTCCTACAATGAGCAGTTCTTC.

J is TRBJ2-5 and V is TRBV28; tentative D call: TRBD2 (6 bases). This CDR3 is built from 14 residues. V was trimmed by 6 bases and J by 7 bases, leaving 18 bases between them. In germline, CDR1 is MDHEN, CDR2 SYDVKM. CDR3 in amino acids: CASSPPTTRRTQYF. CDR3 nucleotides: TGTGCCAGCAGCCCACCAACGACTAGAAGGACCCAGTACTTC.

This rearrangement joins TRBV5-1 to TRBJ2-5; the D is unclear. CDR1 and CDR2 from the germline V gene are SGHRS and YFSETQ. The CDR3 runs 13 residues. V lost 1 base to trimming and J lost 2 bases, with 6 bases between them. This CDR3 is CASSLRSQETQYF. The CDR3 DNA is TGCGCCAGCAGCTTGCGCTCTCAAGAGACCCAGTACTTC.

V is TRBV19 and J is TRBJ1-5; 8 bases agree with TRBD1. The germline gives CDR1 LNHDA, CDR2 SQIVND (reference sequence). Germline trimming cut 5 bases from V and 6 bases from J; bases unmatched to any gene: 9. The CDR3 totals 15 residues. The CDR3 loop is CASSWGSGQGQPQHF. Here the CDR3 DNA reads TGTGCCAGTAGTTGGGGCTCAGGACAGGGTCAGCCCCAGCATTTT.

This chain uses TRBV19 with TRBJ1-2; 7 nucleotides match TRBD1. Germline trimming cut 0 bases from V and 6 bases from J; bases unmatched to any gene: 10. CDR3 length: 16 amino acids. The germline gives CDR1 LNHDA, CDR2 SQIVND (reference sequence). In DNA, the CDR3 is TGTGCCAGTAGTATAGATTATGCCTTTGGGACAGATGGCTACACCTTC. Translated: CASSIDYAFGTDGYTF.